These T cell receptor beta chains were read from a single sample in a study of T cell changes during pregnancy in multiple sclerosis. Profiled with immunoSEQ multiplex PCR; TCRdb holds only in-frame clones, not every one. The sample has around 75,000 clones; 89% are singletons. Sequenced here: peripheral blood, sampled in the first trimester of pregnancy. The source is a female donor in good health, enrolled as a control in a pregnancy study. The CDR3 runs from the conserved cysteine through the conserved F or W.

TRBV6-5	CASSWGLSGSGEQFF
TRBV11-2	CASSYRENYGYTF
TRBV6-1	CASSGTGSPLSGANVLTF
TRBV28	CASSLRQLEAFF
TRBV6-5	CASSYSKGQGAYEQYF
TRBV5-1	CASSPGQGSSGANVLTF
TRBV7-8	CASSRQTGLAGDNEQFF
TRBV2	CASTLRGRDGYTF
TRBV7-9	CASSLQGRNQPQHF
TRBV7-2	CASSQLGSSYNSPLHF
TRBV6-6	CASRRGTSGTYEQYF
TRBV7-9	CASERAGENTEAFF
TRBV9	CASSATPATGEETQYF
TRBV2	CASTGQGASLEQFF
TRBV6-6	CASSWTSGATDTQYF
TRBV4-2	CASSQDQGVRGYTF
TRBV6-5	CASSYGVGEQYF
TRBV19	CASSMSRDTDTQYF
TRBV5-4	CASSRTSGGLSSYNEQFF
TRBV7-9	CASSLENKGQPYEQYF
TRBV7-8	CASSFTPRQATYEQYF
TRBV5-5	CASSIYGTVNEKLFF
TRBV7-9	CAGEGQPASYNEQFF
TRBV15	CATSSLGQGPYEQYF
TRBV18	CASSLHKTSGRSTYNEQFF
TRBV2	CASMRVGTGSEQYF
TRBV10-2	CASSESASGRAGTGELFF
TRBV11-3	CASSLGARVQETQYF
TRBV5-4	CASSLTLSGPGYEQYF
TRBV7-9	CASSLEGTGDQPQHF
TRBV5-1	CASSGGGEAFF
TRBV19	CASSQPGQSSYEQYF
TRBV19	CASSFLRGGQETQYF
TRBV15	CATSRDLRREQFF
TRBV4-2	CASSLGGTYEQYF
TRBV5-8	CASSLGLLRTEGETQYF
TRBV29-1	CSVDGGIGDYGYTF
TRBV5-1	CASSLDTAGEKLFF
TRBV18	CASSPVAGRLNTEAFF
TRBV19	CASSITRNTEAFF